The 3 T cell receptor beta chains reported below all come from one sample, sequenced in a study of identical twins. TCRdb analysed the 5' RACE reads with MiXCR anew, one entry per CDR3 protein. In the table there are some 760,000 distinct CDR3 sequences, 18% of which are singletons. This sample also belongs to another study, concerning T cells expressing NK-cell markers.

The sample taken for sequencing was PBMCs. These receptors all stem from a woman under 30 in good health.

This clonotype has more than one count but fewer than ten. The chain joins TRBV20-1 to TRBJ2-7; a weak D match, TRBD2 (6 bases). The CDR3 loop spans 15 amino acids. Germline lookup yields CDR1 DFQATT and CDR2 SNEGSKA (reference sequence). The germline V and J ends were trimmed by 3 bases and 4 bases, with 19 bases remaining between them. Here the CDR3 reads CSARASANTPYEQYF. The CDR3 DNA sequence: TGCAGTGCTAGGGCTAGCGCTAATACCCCTTACGAGCAGTACTTC.

This clonotype was recorded a few times. The V and J genes are TRBV3-1 and TRBJ1-2, with D possibly being TRBD1 (5 bases). The CDR3 spans 14 residues. V was cut by 3 bases and J by 3 bases, with 11 bases left in between. Germline V gene lookup returns CDR1 LGHDT and CDR2 YNNKEL (reference sequence). CDR3 in DNA: TGTGCCAGCAGCCAGGCGTGGGGCCACTATGGCTACACCTTC. It is translated as CASSQAWGHYGYTF.

This clonotype was picked up a small number of times. The chain is built from TRBV7-6 and TRBJ1-4; 10 positions agree with TRBD1. The length of the CDR3 is 16 residues. V shed 2 bases, J shed 8 bases, and the junction held 8 bases outside the gene matches. Germline CDR1 and CDR2: SGHVS and FNYEAQ. CDR3 nucleotide sequence: TGTGCCAGCAGCTTATCGTTAGGACAGGGGGACGAAAAACTGTTTTTT. Translating it yields CASSLSLGQGDEKLFF. Together with reference TRBV7-6 and TRBJ1-4, the CDR3 gives the full variable domain: GAGVSQSPRYKVTKRGQDVALRCDPISGHVSLYWYRQALGQGPEFLTYFNYEAQQDKSGLPNDRFSAERPEGSISTLTIQRTEQRDSAMYRCASSLSLGQGDEKLFFGSGTQLSVL.